The clone carrying this T cell receptor (beta chain) was seen more than once but under ten times. This sample's TCRbeta library carried unique molecular identifier barcodes. MiXCR, run by TCRdb on the PCR reads, gives a single entry per CDR3 protein. The table lists about 640,000 distinct CDR3 sequences, 10% to 15% of them singletons. CDR3 length: 16 amino acids. V dropped 4 bases and J dropped 1; count of bases not matched to a gene: 8. The V gene's germline CDR1 is LGHDT and CDR2 YNNKEL (reference sequence). These data originate in a study of T-cell reconstitution after alpha-beta-depleted transplantation in children.

The origin of this receptor is a male patient between 10 and 17 years old who had a stem cell transplant for acute myeloid leukemia, so the T cells may come from the graft donor. This chain connects TRBV3-1 to TRBJ2-7; TRBD2 matches 9 bases. Sample: PBMCs, mostly from graft donor cells, taken 360 days after TCRalphabeta/CD19-depleted stem cell transplant. This chain's CDR3 is CASSPGAGGGSYEQYF. The CDR3 DNA follows: TGTGCCAGCAGCCCAGGAGCGGGAGGAGGGTCCTACGAGCAGTACTTC.